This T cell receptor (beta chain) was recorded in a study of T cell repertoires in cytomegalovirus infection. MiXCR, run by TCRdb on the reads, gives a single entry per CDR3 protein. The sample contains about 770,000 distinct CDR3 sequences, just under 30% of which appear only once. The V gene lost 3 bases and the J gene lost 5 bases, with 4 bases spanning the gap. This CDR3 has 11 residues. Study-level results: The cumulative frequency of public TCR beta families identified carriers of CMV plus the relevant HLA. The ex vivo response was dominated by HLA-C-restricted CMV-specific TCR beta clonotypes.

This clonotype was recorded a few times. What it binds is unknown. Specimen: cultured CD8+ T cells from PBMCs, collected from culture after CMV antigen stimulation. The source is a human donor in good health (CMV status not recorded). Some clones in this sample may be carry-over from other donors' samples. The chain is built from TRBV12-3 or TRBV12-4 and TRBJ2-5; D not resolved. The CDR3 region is CASSFMETQYF. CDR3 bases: TGTGCCAGCAGTTTTATGGAGACCCAGTACTTC.